This T cell receptor beta chain originates from a study of shared clonotypes between healthy human individuals. Germline V gives CDR1 GTSNPN, CDR2 SVGIG (reference sequence). The CDR3 is made up of 14 amino acids. CD45RO-negative, CCR7-selected cells formed the naive CD8 fraction, which excluded terminally differentiated effector memory CD45RA+ cells. Generated by immunoSEQ multiplex PCR, the TCRdb table keeps only in-frame clones and is missing some. The profile shows about 2.2 million clones, 80% to 95% of them singletons. V usage is TRBV30 and J usage is TRBJ2-5, with TRBD1 as a possible D gene (6 bases). The end of the DNA aligns better with TRBJ2-7, so the J call may be wrong. The sequence was obtained from a man aged 18-30 years in good health. Some clones in this sample may be carry-over from other donors' samples. Sequencing was performed on naive CD8+ T cells from PBMCs. CDR3 nucleotides: TGTGCCTGGACCCCAGGGGCAGGCTCCTACGAGCAGTACTTC. Amino acid sequence: CAWTPGAGSYEQYF.